This T cell receptor (beta chain) was recovered during a study of OX40 agonist ivuxolimab in advanced cancers. Study context: Patients with prior anti-PD-1, anti-PD-L1 or anti-CTLA-4 therapy were eligible; 40% had some.

Generated by immunoSEQ multiplex PCR, the TCRdb table keeps only in-frame clones and is missing some. The profile shows roughly 50,000 clones, around 93% of them singletons. Trimming removed 0 bases from V and 4 bases from J, with 9 bases in between. Germline CDR1 GTSNPN, CDR2 SVGIG (reference sequence). The CDR3 is made up of 13 amino acids. Patients with a history of autoimmune disease or on systemic immunosuppression were excluded. The V gene is TRBV30, the J gene TRBJ1-1; a possible D gene is TRBD1 (5 bases). Sequenced here: CD4+ or CD8+ T cells sorted from blood, sampled in a trial of the OX40 agonist ivuxolimab. This TCR derives from an adult with an advanced solid tumor such as melanoma, head and neck, liver or kidney cancer. CDR3 sequence (DNA): TGTGCCTGGAGTGTACTGGGGGGCACTGAAGCTTTCTTT. It is translated as CAWSVLGGTEAFF.